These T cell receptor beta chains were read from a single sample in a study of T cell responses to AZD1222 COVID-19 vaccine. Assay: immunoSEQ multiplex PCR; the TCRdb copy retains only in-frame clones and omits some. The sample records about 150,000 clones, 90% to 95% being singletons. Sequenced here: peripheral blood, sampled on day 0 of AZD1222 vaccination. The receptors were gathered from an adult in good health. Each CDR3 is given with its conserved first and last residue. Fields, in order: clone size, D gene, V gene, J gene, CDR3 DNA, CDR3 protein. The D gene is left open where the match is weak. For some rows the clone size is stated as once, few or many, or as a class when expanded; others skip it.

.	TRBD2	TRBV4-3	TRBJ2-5	TGCGCCAGCAGCCAAGGACTAGCTTCTTTTGGAGAGACCCAGTACTTC	CASSQGLASFGETQYF
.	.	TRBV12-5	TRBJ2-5	TGTGCTAGTGGTCCCCAGGGGAGGGGGGCTGCAGAGACCCAGTACTTC	CASGPQGRGAAETQYF
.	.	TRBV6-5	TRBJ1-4	TGTGCCAGCAGTTATGCGACAGGACGTCTTGAAAAACTGTTTTTT	CASSYATGRLEKLFF
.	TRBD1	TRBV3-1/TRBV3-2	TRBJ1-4	TGTGCCAGCAGCCAACCCAAACAGGGGGCAACTAATGAAAAACTGTTTTTT	CASSQPKQGATNEKLFF
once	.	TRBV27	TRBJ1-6	TGTGCCAGCAGTTTGGGGGGGGATTCACCCCTCCACTTT	CASSLGGDSPLHF
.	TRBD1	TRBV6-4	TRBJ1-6	TGTGCCAGCAGTGCGACAGGGGGTTCACCCCTCCACTTT	CASSATGGSPLHF
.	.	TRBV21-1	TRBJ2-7	TGTGCCAGCAGCACCGCTCCGGAGGCAGGGGGGCCCTACGAGCAGTACTTC	CASSTAPEAGGPYEQYF
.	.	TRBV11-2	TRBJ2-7	TGTGCCAGCAGCTTAATAGGAGGAAGCTCCTACGAGCAGTACTTC	CASSLIGGSSYEQYF
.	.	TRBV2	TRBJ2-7	TGTGCCAGCAGTGAGTCGAGCCAGGTTTACGAGCAGTACTTC	CASSESSQVYEQYF
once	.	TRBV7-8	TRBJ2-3	TGTGCCAGCAGCTTATGGACTTTATTTAATCCGGGCACAGATACGCAGTATTTT	CASSLWTLFNPGTDTQYF
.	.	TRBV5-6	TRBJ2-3	TGTGCCAGCAGCTTGGGTGGGGGTCCCACAGATACGCAGTATTTT	CASSLGGGPTDTQYF
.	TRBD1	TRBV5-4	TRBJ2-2	TGTGCCAGCAGCTTATCCAAGGGGGCGGGCACCGGGGAGCTGTTTTTT	CASSLSKGAGTGELFF
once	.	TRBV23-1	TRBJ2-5	TGCGCCAGCAGTCACGAGAGGGCCGACACCCGTTGGGACCAGTACTTC	CASSHERADTRWDQYF
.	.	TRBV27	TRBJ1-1	TGTGCCAGCACCCCGGGGCAGATTAACACTGAAGCTTTCTTT	CASTPGQINTEAFF
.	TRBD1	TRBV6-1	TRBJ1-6	TGTGCCAGCAGTGGAAGGACAGGGTTTAGCTCCTATAATTCACCCCTCCACTTT	CASSGRTGFSSYNSPLHF
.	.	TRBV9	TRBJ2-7	TGTGCCAGCAGCGTAGGTCCGGACTCCGACTACGAGCAGTACTTC	CASSVGPDSDYEQYF
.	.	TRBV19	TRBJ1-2	TGTGCCAGTAGTATAGGCGGCGAGGATAACTATGGCTACACCTTC	CASSIGGEDNYGYTF
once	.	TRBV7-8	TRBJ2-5	TGTGCCAGCAGCTTAGAGAGGGGGGCGTGGGAGACCCAGTACTTC	CASSLERGAWETQYF
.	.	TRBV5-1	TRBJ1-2	TGCGCCAGCAGCTTGACGAACCTAGGGTACCCGCGTGGCTACACCTTC	CASSLTNLGYPRGYTF
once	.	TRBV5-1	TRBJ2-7	TGCGCCAGCAGCTGGGCAGGGACCATCGAGCAGTACTTC	CASSWAGTIEQYF
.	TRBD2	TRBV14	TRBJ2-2	TGTGCCAGCAGCCAAGATCTTGTCAATAGCGGGGGGCGAACCGGGGAGCTGTTTTTT	CASSQDLVNSGGRTGELFF
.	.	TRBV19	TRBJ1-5	TGTGCCAGCGGGGGGAGCAATCAGCCCCAGCATTTT	CASGGSNQPQHF
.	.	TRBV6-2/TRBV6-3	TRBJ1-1	TGTGCCAGCAGTGGCAGATTGAACACTGAAGCTTTCTTT	CASSGRLNTEAFF
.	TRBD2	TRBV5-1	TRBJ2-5	TGCGCCAGCAGCTTCTTGACTAGCGGGGTGCGAGAGACCCAGTACTTC	CASSFLTSGVRETQYF
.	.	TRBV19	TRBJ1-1	TGTGCCAGTAACCGGGTGATGAACACTGAAGCTTTCTTT	CASNRVMNTEAFF
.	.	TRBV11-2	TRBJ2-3	TGTGCCAGCAGCTTACATTCAACAGGGACAGATACGCAGTATTTT	CASSLHSTGTDTQYF
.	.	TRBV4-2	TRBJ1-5	TGTGCCAGCAGCCAAAGACCCGGGGATCAGCCCCAGCATTTT	CASSQRPGDQPQHF
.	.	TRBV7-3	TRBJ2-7	TGTGCCAGCAGCCCGCAAGGGGGACCCCGACTTCACGAGCAGTACTTC	CASSPQGGPRLHEQYF
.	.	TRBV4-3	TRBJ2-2	TGCGCCAGCAGCCTCCGTTTAGTGTCCGGGGAGCTGTTTTTT	CASSLRLVSGELFF
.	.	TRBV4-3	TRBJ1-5	TGCGCCAGCAGCCAAGCGGGCAGGCAATCGGAGCCCCAGCATTTT	CASSQAGRQSEPQHF
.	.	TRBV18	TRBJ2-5	TGTGCCAGCTCACCGAGACAGGGAGGGACTCAAGAGACCCAGTACTTC	CASSPRQGGTQETQYF
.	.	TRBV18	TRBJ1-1	TGTGCCAGCTCACAAAGTACGACAGAGACCCGCACTGAAGCTTTCTTT	CASSQSTTETRTEAFF
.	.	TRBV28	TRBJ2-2	TGTGCCAGCAGTTCTTATACCGGGGAGCTGTTTTTT	CASSSYTGELFF
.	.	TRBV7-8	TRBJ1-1	TGTGCCAGCAGGATCCAGGGTCTCTCTGCTGAAGCTTTCTTT	CASRIQGLSAEAFF
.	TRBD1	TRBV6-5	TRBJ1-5	TGTGCCAGCAGACCCACAACAGGGGGTAGTCAGCCCCAGCATTTT	CASRPTTGGSQPQHF
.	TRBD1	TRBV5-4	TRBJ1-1	TGTGCCAGCAGCTTGTCGGGACAGGGGGTGTGGAGCACTGAAGCTTTCTTT	CASSLSGQGVWSTEAFF
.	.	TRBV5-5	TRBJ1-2	TGTGCCAGCAGCTTGGGACCTCTCGGGACGGCCTATGGCTACACCTTC	CASSLGPLGTAYGYTF
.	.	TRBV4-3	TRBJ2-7	TGCGCCAGCAGCCGGGGCAGGGGTTTCTACGAGCAGTACTTC	CASSRGRGFYEQYF
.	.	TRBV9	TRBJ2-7	TGTGCCAGCAGCGTAGGATCGGCAGGCCCCTACGAGCAGTACTTC	CASSVGSAGPYEQYF
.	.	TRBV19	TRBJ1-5	TGTGCCAGTAGTATTAAACGGGGCGCGAGCAATCAGCCCCAGCATTTT	CASSIKRGASNQPQHF
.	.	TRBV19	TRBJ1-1	TGTGCCAGTAGTTTCCGCGGGGGTGAAGCTTTCTTT	CASSFRGGEAFF
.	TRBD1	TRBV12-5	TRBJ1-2	TGTGCTAGTGGGAGACAGGGGGGTGGGTATGGCTACACCTTC	CASGRQGGGYGYTF
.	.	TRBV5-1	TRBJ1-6	TGCGCCAGCAGCTTACAGACCCTAGACGATAATTCACCCCTCCACTTT	CASSLQTLDDNSPLHF
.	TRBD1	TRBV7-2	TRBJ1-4	TGTGCCAGCAGCTCCGCAGGGGGCTCTAATGAAAAACTGTTTTTT	CASSSAGGSNEKLFF
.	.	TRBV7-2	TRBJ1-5	TGTGCCAGCAGCTTAACGTCAGGTCCGTATAGCAATCAGCCCCAGCATTTT	CASSLTSGPYSNQPQHF
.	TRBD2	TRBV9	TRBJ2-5	TGTGCCAGCAGCCCAAGGGGTAGGGCTAGCGGGAGGGAAGAGACCCAGTACTTC	CASSPRGRASGREETQYF
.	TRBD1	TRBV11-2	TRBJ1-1	TGTGCCAGCAGCGAACGACAGGGCATGAACACTGAAGCTTTCTTT	CASSERQGMNTEAFF
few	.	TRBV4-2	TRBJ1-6	TGTGCCAGCAGCCAAGAGAGCCAGGGAAATTCACCCCTCCACTTT	CASSQESQGNSPLHF
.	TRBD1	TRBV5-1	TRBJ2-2	TGCGCCAGCAGCTTTCCGGGACAGGGATTTACCGGGGAGCTGTTTTTT	CASSFPGQGFTGELFF
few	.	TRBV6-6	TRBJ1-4	TGTGCCAGCAGGTCGTCTCTCACCTGGGGTTTGGAAAAACTGTTTTTT	CASRSSLTWGLEKLFF
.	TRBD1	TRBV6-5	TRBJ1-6	TGTGCCAGCAGATCGAGGACAGGGGGTAATTCACCCCTCCACTTT	CASRSRTGGNSPLHF
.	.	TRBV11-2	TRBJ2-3	TGTGCCAGCAGCTTAGGGGGGCTGGGAGGCACAGATACGCAGTATTTT	CASSLGGLGGTDTQYF